Listed here is a single T cell receptor beta chain. In the original processing: Amplification with reference gene primers provided the estimates of nucleated cell counts. Method: immunoSEQ multiplex PCR; TCRdb's copy keeps in-frame clones and lacks some. V and J calls plus clone size are reproduced from that table; the DNA served to infer D and trimming. This table has about 64,000 clones, more than 75% appearing once. The entry originates in a study of blood T cell repertoires in COVID-19. The overall study: Donors in the United States, Italy and Spain gave samples during acute or convalescent COVID-19. PBMCs, B-cell-depleted T cells, or T cells provided the cDNA or gDNA that made up the material.

The CDR3 is 13 amino acids. Germline V lookup: CDR1 SNHLY, CDR2 FYNNEI. The V gene lost 6 bases and the J gene lost 0 bases, with 6 bases spanning the gap. The sequence came from a human donor in a cohort sampled during active COVID-19. The sample was peripheral blood. The chain has TRBV2 and TRBJ1-5; D is unresolved. CDR3 sequence reads: CASRAVSNQPQHF. In nucleotides, the CDR3 is TGTGCCAGCAGGGCAGTTAGCAATCAGCCCCAGCATTTT.